One and the same sample provided the 26 T cell receptor beta chains below, sequenced in a study of T cell responses to AZD1222 COVID-19 vaccine. Generated by immunoSEQ multiplex PCR, the TCRdb table keeps only in-frame clones and is missing some. The data contain about 120,000 clones, approximately 91% of them singletons. The sample was peripheral blood, taken on day 0 of AZD1222 vaccination. These receptors all stem from an adult in good health.

The V gene is TRBV5-1, the J gene TRBJ2-3, with TRBD2 matching over 8 bases. Germline V gene lookup returns CDR1 SGHRS and CDR2 YFSETQ. This CDR3 has 16 residues. V shed 4 bases, J shed 0 bases, and the junction held 7 bases outside the gene matches. The CDR3: CASSGGTRASTDTQYF. CDR3 nucleotides: TGCGCCAGCAGCGGAGGGACTAGGGCTAGCACAGATACGCAGTATTTT.

The table lists this clone with a few counts. CDR3 coding DNA: TGTGCCAGCAGCTTAGGCGGGGCTGAGCAGTTCTTC. This encodes CASSLGGAEQFF. The V and J genes are TRBV11-3 and TRBJ2-1; tentative D call: TRBD2 (6 bases). The CDR3 runs 12 residues. Germline V gene lookup returns CDR1 SGHNT and CDR2 YENEEA. Trimming pared 1 base from V and 9 bases from J, leaving 7 bases between.

In DNA, the CDR3 is TGTGCCAGCAGTGGGGGGGGAAATGAAAAACTGTTTTTT. Amino acids: CASSGGGNEKLFF. The chain has TRBV2 and TRBJ1-4; TRBD1 might be the D (5 bases). CDR1 is SNHLY and CDR2 is FYNNEI in the germline V gene. V lost 4 bases to trimming and J lost 5 bases, with 8 bases between them. This CDR3 is built from 13 residues. Drawing the rest from reference TRBV2 and TRBJ1-4, the complete variable domain is EPEVTQTPSHQVTQMGQEVILRCVPISNHLYFYWYRQILGQKVEFLVSFYNNEISEKSEIFDDQFSVERPDGSNFTLKIRSTKLEDSAMYFCASSGGGNEKLFFGSGTQLSVL.

This clone was observed a single time. The V and J genes are TRBV19 and TRBJ1-5; TRBD1 matches 7 bases. Germline loops: CDR1 LNHDA, CDR2 SQIVND (reference sequence). The CDR3 length is 14 residues. J lost 2 bases, V lost 5 bases, and 3 bases had no gene match. CDR3 loop: CASSWGQRNQPQHF. CDR3 coding DNA: TGTGCCAGTAGTTGGGGACAGCGCAATCAGCCCCAGCATTTT. Full variable domain (missing parts from reference TRBV19 and TRBJ1-5): DGGITQSPKYLFRKEGQNVTLSCEQNLNHDAMYWYRQDPGQGLRLIYYSQIVNDFQKGDIAEGYSVSREKKESFPLTVTSAQKNPTAFYLCASSWGQRNQPQHFGDGTRLSIL.

This chain joins TRBV2 and TRBJ1-2; the D gene is possibly TRBD1 (5 bases). The V end lost 2 bases, the J end lost 8 bases, and 15 bases lay between the germline ends. CDR1 SNHLY and CDR2 FYNNEI come from the germline V gene. The CDR3 runs to 14 residues. The CDR3 DNA reads as TGTGCCAGCAGTGAATCAGGGCTCCGGAGGGGCTACACCTTC. This sequence encodes CASSESGLRRGYTF.

This sequence joins TRBV11-3 and TRBJ2-1, with D perhaps TRBD2 (6 bases). The V gene lost 5 bases and the J gene lost 6 bases, with 11 bases spanning the gap. This CDR3 contains 13 residues. The germline gives CDR1 SGHNT, CDR2 YENEEA. The CDR3, as DNA: TGTGCCAGCAGCGGGAGGCCCCGCAATGAGCAGTTCTTC. This encodes CASSGRPRNEQFF.

V gene TRBV7-2 combines with J gene TRBJ1-6, with D uncertain. V shed 1 base and J shed 1 base, with 11 bases lying between them. This CDR3 has 17 amino acids. Germline V lookup: CDR1 SGHTA, CDR2 FQGNSA. In DNA, the CDR3 is TGTGCCAGCAGCTTAGGTCCATCCCGGTCCTATAATTCACCCCTCCACTTT. The encoded protein is CASSLGPSRSYNSPLHF.

The CDR3 protein is CASIPGRRDQPQHF. The CDR3 nucleotides read TGTGCCAGCATTCCGGGACGCCGTGATCAGCCCCAGCATTTT. This chain uses TRBV27 with TRBJ1-5; D may be TRBD1 (5 bases). Germline lookup yields CDR1 MNHEY and CDR2 SMNVEV (reference sequence). V lost 7 bases and J lost 5, with 15 bases in between. The CDR3 loop spans 14 amino acids.

This chain links TRBV5-1 with TRBJ2-3; TRBD1 matches 9 bases. CDR1 is SGHRS, CDR2 YFSETQ, per germline. The CDR3 is 16 residues long. V dropped 3 bases and J dropped 3; count of bases not matched to a gene: 8. CDR3 residues: CASSYPRDRATDTQYF. The DNA for the CDR3 is TGCGCCAGCAGCTACCCCCGGGACAGGGCGACAGATACGCAGTATTTT.

CDR3 region: CASSLWGSPLHF. In nucleotides, the CDR3 is TGTGCCAGCAGTTTGTGGGGGTCACCCCTCCACTTT. This rearrangement joins TRBV28 to TRBJ1-6, with a tentative D call TRBD1 (5 bases). Trimming left V 3 bases short and J 10 bases short, with 7 bases between. Per the germline V gene, CDR1 is MDHEN and CDR2 is SYDVKM. The CDR3 is made up of 12 amino acids.

This clone was picked up one time. The chain recombines TRBV6-1 with TRBJ2-1, with no clear D. Germline assignment: CDR1 MNHNS and CDR2 SASEGT. The V end lost 0 bases, the J end lost 4 bases, and 7 bases lay between the germline ends. CDR3 length: 14 amino acids. The CDR3 nucleotides read TGTGCCAGCAGTGAAGCGCTTAGTTACAATGAGCAGTTCTTC. Translating gives CASSEALSYNEQFF.

This chain links TRBV20-1 with TRBJ2-7, with D possibly matching TRBD2 (5 bases). CDR3 length: 17 amino acids. Germline CDR1 and CDR2: DFQATT and SNEGSKA (reference sequence). Trimming took 3 bases from V and 6 from J, leaving 27 bases between them. As DNA, the CDR3 is TGCAGTGCTAGTTCCAGCGGTAAGATGGTTGAGGCTGGCGAGCAGTACTTC. Amino acid sequence: CSASSSGKMVEAGEQYF.

This sequence joins TRBV6-5 and TRBJ1-6; TRBD1 is a possible D gene (6 bases). V gave up 3 bases and J gave up 5 bases, with 11 bases separating them. CDR3 size: 15 residues. Germline V CDR1 and CDR2: MNHEY, SVGAGI. For the CDR3, the DNA is TGTGCCAGCAGTTATGCCGGGACACATAATTCACCCCTCCACTTT. Translation: CASSYAGTHNSPLHF.

This clone has only one observation. V is TRBV29-1 and J is TRBJ1-1; D not resolved. This CDR3 has 13 amino acids. Trimming pared 5 bases from V and 1 base from J, leaving 11 bases between. From germline, CDR1 is SQVTM and CDR2 ANQGSEA. Written as DNA, the CDR3 is TGCAGCGTTCTAAGGTGGGCGAACACTGAAGCTTTCTTT. It specifies CSVLRWANTEAFF. Full variable domain (missing parts from reference TRBV29-1 and TRBJ1-1): SAVISQKPSRDICQRGTSLTIQCQVDSQVTMMFWYRQQPGQSLTLIATANQGSEATYESGFVIDKFPISRPNLTFSTLTVSNMSPEDSSIYLCSVLRWANTEAFFGQGTRLTVV.

The J gene is TRBJ1-5, the V gene TRBV2, with D possibly TRBD1 on 5 matching bases. Germline assignment: CDR1 SNHLY and CDR2 FYNNEI. The CDR3 runs to 11 residues. V was clipped by 10 bases and J by 3 bases, with 7 bases between them. The DNA for the CDR3 is TGTGCCACCGGGACCAATCAGCCCCAGCATTTT. Its translation: CATGTNQPQHF.

This chain connects TRBV9 to TRBJ2-5, with 10 bases identical to TRBD2. The CDR3 is 15 residues long. From germline, CDR1 is SGDLS and CDR2 YYNGEE. V gave up 2 bases and J gave up 5 bases; unmatched junction bases: 6. The CDR3 reads CASSVLAGGGETQYF. The CDR3 nucleotides read TGTGCCAGCAGCGTCTTAGCGGGAGGAGGGGAGACCCAGTACTTC.

V gene TRBV28 combines with J gene TRBJ1-6; TRBD1 agrees at 8 bases. This CDR3 contains 16 residues. Trimming removed 6 bases from V and 6 bases from J; junction bases left unmatched: 10. Per the germline V gene, CDR1 is MDHEN and CDR2 is SYDVKM. CDR3 amino acids: CASSRRTGPSNSPLHF. The DNA for the CDR3 is TGTGCCAGCAGCCGAAGGACAGGGCCCTCTAATTCACCCCTCCACTTT.

The V call is TRBV7-8, the J call TRBJ2-7, with 14 bases lining up with TRBD2. The CDR3 totals 16 residues. V trimming: 9 bases; J trimming: 6 bases; junction bases outside the gene matches: 13. CDR1 SGHVS and CDR2 FQNEAQ come from the germline V gene. In DNA form, the CDR3 reads TGTGCCAGTTGCTATCCGGGACTAGCGGGAGTATGCGAGCAGTACTTC. Protein: CASCYPGLAGVCEQYF.

The chain recombines TRBV11-2 with TRBJ2-1; 9 bases align to TRBD1. Germline V lookup: CDR1 SGHAT, CDR2 FQNNGV. The CDR3 runs to 15 residues. V was clipped by 6 bases and J by 8 bases; unmatched bases: 11. CDR3 nucleotide sequence: TGTGCCAGCAGTCCAGGACAGGGGCCCTGGGATGAGCAGTTCTTC. Protein sequence: CASSPGQGPWDEQFF.

The rearrangement links TRBV5-1 to TRBJ2-7; 9 bases are shared with TRBD2. Germline CDR1 SGHRS, CDR2 YFSETQ. V gave up 1 base and J gave up 6 bases; unmatched junction bases: 8. This CDR3 contains 15 residues. DNA of the CDR3: TGCGCCAGCAGCTTGTCGGTAGCGGGAGTTGGCGAGCAGTACTTC. Translating it yields CASSLSVAGVGEQYF.

Only a few counts were recorded for this clone. Different DNA sequences within this sample yield the same CDR3. The J gene is TRBJ1-5, the V gene TRBV19; 7 nucleotides match TRBD1. This CDR3 spans 14 amino acids. The J segment lost 2 bases and the V segment lost 2 bases, leaving 0 bases of the junction unmatched. In germline, CDR1 is LNHDA, CDR2 SQIVND (reference sequence). The CDR3 DNA is TGTGCCAGTAGTATAACAGGGGGCAATCAGCCCCAGCATTTT. Amino acids: CASSITGGNQPQHF.

The V gene is TRBV7-8, the J gene TRBJ2-1; 9 bases are a match to TRBD2. Looked up from germline, CDR1 is SGHVS and CDR2 is FQNEAQ. V shed 6 bases, J shed 4 bases, and the junction held 10 bases outside the gene matches. This CDR3 has 16 amino acids. The DNA for the CDR3 is TGTGCCAGCAGTTCCCTAGGGCGGGAGGGGTACAATGAGCAGTTCTTC. Its protein is CASSSLGREGYNEQFF.

J is TRBJ2-3 and V is TRBV5-1; the D gene is possibly TRBD1 (6 bases). CDR3 size: 15 residues. Germline V gives CDR1 SGHRS, CDR2 YFSETQ. Trimming left V 0 bases short and J 2 bases short, with 10 bases between. CDR3 loop: CASSLEGHPTDTQYF. CDR3 nucleotide sequence: TGCGCCAGCAGCTTGGAGGGACATCCCACAGATACGCAGTATTTT.

The chain employs TRBV6-1 and TRBJ2-1; D not certain. The CDR3 length is 14 residues. Germline CDR1 is MNHNS and CDR2 is SASEGT. With 1 base removed from V and 7 bases from J, the gap between germline ends came to 11 bases. The CDR3 DNA reads TGTGCCAGCAGTGAAGGGCGCATTGGTAATGAGCAGTTCTTC. This encodes CASSEGRIGNEQFF.

This chain links TRBV18 with TRBJ2-3, with D uncertain. The CDR3 contains 11 residues. Per the germline V gene, CDR1 is KGHSH and CDR2 is LQKENI. The V and J ends lost 4 bases and 6 bases respectively, with 5 bases between them. The CDR3 DNA sequence: TGTGCCAGCTCACAGGAGGATACGCAGTATTTT. Residues: CASSQEDTQYF.

J is TRBJ1-2 and V is TRBV6-6, with D perhaps TRBD1 (5 bases). V was shortened by 2 bases and J by 8 bases, with 15 bases between the two germline ends. Per the germline V gene, CDR1 is MNHNY and CDR2 is SVGAGI (reference sequence). This CDR3 is 14 amino acids long. The CDR3 sequence: CASSYEGSPRGYTF. The DNA for the CDR3 is TGTGCCAGCAGTTACGAGGGGTCCCCTAGAGGCTACACCTTC.